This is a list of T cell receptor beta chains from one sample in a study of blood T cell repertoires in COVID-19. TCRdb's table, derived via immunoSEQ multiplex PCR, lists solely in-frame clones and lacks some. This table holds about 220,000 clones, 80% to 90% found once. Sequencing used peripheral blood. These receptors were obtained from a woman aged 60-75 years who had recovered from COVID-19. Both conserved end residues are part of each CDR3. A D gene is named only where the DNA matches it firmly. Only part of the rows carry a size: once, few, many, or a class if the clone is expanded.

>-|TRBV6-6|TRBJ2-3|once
TGTGCCAGCACCCAACAGGATACGCAGTATTTT
CASTQQDTQYF
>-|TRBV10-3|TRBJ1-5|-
TGTGCCATCAGTGAGAGGGTAGGGGAACCCCAGCATTTT
CAISERVGEPQHF
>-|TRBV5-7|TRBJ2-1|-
TGTGCCAGCAGCTTTTCAGGGGCGGTCTACAATGAGCAGTTCTTC
CASSFSGAVYNEQFF
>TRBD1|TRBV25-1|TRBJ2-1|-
TGTGCCAGCAGTGTCACAGGGGGCGCCTACAATGAGCAGTTCTTC
CASSVTGGAYNEQFF
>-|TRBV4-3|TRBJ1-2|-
TGCGCCAGCAGCCAAGAATTATTCTATGGCTACACCTTC
CASSQELFYGYTF
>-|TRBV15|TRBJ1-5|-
TGTGCCACCAGCGGACAGCGCAATCAGCCCCAGCATTTT
CATSGQRNQPQHF
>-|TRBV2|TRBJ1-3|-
TGTGCCAGCAGTGACAGGGGCCCAAGCTCTGGAAACACCATATATTTT
CASSDRGPSSGNTIYF
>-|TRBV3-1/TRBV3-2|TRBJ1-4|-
TGTGCCAGCAGCCAAGTCCATTCGCTGACAGGATTAGCTCGAGATGAAAAACTGTTTTTT
CASSQVHSLTGLARDEKLFF
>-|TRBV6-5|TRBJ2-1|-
TGTGCCAGCAGTTACAAAGGGGGGGCCTCCTACAATGAGCAGTTCTTC
CASSYKGGASYNEQFF
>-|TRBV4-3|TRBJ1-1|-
TGCGCCAGCAGCCGGACCGGGGGGTATGACACTGAAGCTTTCTTT
CASSRTGGYDTEAFF
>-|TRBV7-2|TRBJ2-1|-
TGTGCCAGCAGCCCGGGCGGACTGTTTTTCGATGAGCAGTTCTTC
CASSPGGLFFDEQFF
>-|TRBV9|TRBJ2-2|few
TGTGCCAGCAGCGCAGGTGGTAGCGACACCGGGGAGCTGTTTTTT
CASSAGGSDTGELFF
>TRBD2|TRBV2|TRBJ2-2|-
TGTGCCAGCAGTGAGAGCGGGGGGATCACCGGGGAGCTGTTTTTT
CASSESGGITGELFF
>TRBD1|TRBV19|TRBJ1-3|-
TGTGCCAGTATGGGGACAGGGACCTCTGGAAACACCATATATTTT
CASMGTGTSGNTIYF
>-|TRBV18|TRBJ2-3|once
TGTGCCAGCTCACCAATTTATGGAGGGGTTAAAAGCACAGATACGCAGTATTTT
CASSPIYGGVKSTDTQYF
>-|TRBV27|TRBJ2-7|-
TGTGCCAGCAGTTTGGGCAATTCCTACGAGCAGTACTTC
CASSLGNSYEQYF
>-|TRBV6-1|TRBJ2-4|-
TGTGCCAGCAGTGACGAGCCGGGAAGAGGAAACATTCAGTACTTC
CASSDEPGRGNIQYF
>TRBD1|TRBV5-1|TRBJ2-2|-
TGCGCCAGCAGCTTTCCCTCCGGGACAGGGGTTGCCGGGGAGCTGTTTTTT
CASSFPSGTGVAGELFF
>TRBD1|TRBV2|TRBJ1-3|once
TGTGCCAGCAGTGCAGACAGGGGGCTCGGAAACACCATATATTTT
CASSADRGLGNTIYF
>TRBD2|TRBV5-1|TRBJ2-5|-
TGCGCCAGCAGCTTGGAAGCCCCCACTAGCGGGGAGACCCAGTACTTC
CASSLEAPTSGETQYF
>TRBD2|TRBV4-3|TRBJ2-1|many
TGCGCCAGCAGCCAAGGGGGGGCTAGCGGGGCAAATGAGCAGTTCTTC
CASSQGGASGANEQFF
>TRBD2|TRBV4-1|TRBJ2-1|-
TGCGCCAGCAGCCCCGGACTAGCGGGGGGCGGGCGGGAGCAGTTCTTC
CASSPGLAGGGREQFF
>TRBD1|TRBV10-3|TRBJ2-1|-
TGTGCCATCAGTGCCGGGACAGGAGTTTACAATGAGCAGTTCTTC
CAISAGTGVYNEQFF
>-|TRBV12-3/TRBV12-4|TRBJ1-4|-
TGTGCCAGCAGTCCTTCTAATGAAAAACTGTTTTTT
CASSPSNEKLFF
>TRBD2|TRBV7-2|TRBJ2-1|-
TGTGCCAGCAGCTTAGGTCAACTAGCGGGGGGTTACAATGAGCAGTTCTTC
CASSLGQLAGGYNEQFF
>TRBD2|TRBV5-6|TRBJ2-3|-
TGTGCCAGCAGCCGGAGACTAGCGGGGGGTAAGGATACGCAGTATTTT
CASSRRLAGGKDTQYF
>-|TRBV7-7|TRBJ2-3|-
TGTGCTAGCAGCTTAGACGGGGGTCCCACAGATACGCAGTATTTT
CASSLDGGPTDTQYF
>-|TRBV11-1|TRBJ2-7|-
TGTGCCAGCAGCTCGCCGGACAGAAAGCAGTACTTC
CASSSPDRKQYF
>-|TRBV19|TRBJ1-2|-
TGTGCCAGTAGTATTCGGGGGGTCGACTATGGCTACACCTTC
CASSIRGVDYGYTF
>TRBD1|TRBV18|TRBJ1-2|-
TGTGCCAGCTCACGACAGGGGGACTATGGCTACACCTTC
CASSRQGDYGYTF
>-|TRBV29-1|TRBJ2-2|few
TGCAGCGTCGCTTCAGCGGCGAGCACCGGGGAGCTGTTTTTT
CSVASAASTGELFF
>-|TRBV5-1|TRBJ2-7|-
TGCGCCAGCAGCCCCCGGGGAGACGGCGAGCAGTACTTC
CASSPRGDGEQYF
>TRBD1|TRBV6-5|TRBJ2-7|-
TGTGCCAGCAGTTACGGGACAGGGCTTTCTGGGCAGTACTTC
CASSYGTGLSGQYF
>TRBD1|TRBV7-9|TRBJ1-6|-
TGTGCCAGCAGCTCGGGACAGTATAATTCACCCCTCCACTTT
CASSSGQYNSPLHF
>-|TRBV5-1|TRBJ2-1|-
TGCGCCAGCAGTACCGACTCTTCCTCCTACAATGAGCAGTTCTTC
CASSTDSSSYNEQFF
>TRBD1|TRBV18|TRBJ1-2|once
TGTGCCAGCTCAGAGGACAGGGTTGGCGGCTACACCTTC
CASSEDRVGGYTF
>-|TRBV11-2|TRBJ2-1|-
TGTGCCAGCAGCTTAGGAGGCGTCTCCTACAATGAGCAGTTCTTC
CASSLGGVSYNEQFF
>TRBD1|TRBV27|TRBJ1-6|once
TGTGCCAGCAGTTTCCAGGGCAGGGGGAATTCACCCCTCCACTTT
CASSFQGRGNSPLHF
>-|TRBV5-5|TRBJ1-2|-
TGTGCCAGCAGCTTGGCACCGTATCGGGACTATGGCTACACCTTC
CASSLAPYRDYGYTF
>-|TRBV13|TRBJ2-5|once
TGTGCCAGCAGCTTGAGCCAAGAGACCCAGTACTTC
CASSLSQETQYF
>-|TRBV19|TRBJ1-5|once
TGTGCCAGTAGTCCCCTTTTGGGTGGAGGACAGCCCCAGCATTTT
CASSPLLGGGQPQHF
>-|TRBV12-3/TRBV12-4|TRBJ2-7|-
TGTGCCAGCAGTTGGGGCACCTCCTACGAGCAGTACTTC
CASSWGTSYEQYF
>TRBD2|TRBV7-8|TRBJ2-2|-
TGTGCCAGCAGCTTAGCGTCCCTAGCGGGGGACACCGGGGAGCTGTTTTTT
CASSLASLAGDTGELFF
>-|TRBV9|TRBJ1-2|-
TGTGCCAGCAGCGAGGGGACGAACAGGGCTGGCTACACCTTC
CASSEGTNRAGYTF
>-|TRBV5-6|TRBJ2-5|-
TGTGCCAGCAGCTTGGCGATGCTGAGCGGGGAGACCCAGTACTTC
CASSLAMLSGETQYF
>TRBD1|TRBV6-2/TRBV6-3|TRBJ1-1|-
TGTGCCAGCAGTGTCCTAGAGGGGGCCACTGAAGCTTTCTTT
CASSVLEGATEAFF
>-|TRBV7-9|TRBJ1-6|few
TGTGCCAGCAGCTTAGGACAGGACAATTCACCCCTCCACTTT
CASSLGQDNSPLHF
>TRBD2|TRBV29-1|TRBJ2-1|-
TGCAGCGTTGAAGCTAGCGGGGGGGACGAATACAATGAGCAGTTCTTC
CSVEASGGDEYNEQFF
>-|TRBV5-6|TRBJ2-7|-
TGTGCCAGCAGCTTGGGACTGGCCCCCTACGAGCAGTACTTC
CASSLGLAPYEQYF
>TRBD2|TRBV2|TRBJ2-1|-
TGTGCCAGCAGTGAAGCGTGGGGACTAGCGGGGGTGCTTCGGTACAATGAGCAGTTCTTC
CASSEAWGLAGVLRYNEQFF
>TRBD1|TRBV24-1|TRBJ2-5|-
TGTGCCACCAGTGACGGACAGGGGGCGGGAGAGACCCAGTACTTC
CATSDGQGAGETQYF
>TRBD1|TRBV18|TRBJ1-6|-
TGTGCCAGCTCACCCAATGGGGGACAGAATAATTCACCCCTCCACTTT
CASSPNGGQNNSPLHF
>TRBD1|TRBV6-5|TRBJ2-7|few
TGTGCCAGCAGTCGCAACGGGCAGGGGGCAGGCGAGCAGTACTTC
CASSRNGQGAGEQYF